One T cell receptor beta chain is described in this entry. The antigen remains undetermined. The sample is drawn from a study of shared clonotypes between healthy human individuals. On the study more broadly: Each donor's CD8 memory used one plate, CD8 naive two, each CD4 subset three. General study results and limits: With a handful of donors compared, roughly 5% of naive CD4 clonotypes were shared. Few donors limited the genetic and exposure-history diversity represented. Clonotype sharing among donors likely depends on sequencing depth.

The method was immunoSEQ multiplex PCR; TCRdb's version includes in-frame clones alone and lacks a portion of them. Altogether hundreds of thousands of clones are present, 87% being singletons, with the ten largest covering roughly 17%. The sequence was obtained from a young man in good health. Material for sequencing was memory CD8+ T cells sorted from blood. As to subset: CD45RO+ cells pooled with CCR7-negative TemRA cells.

CDR3: CASSVDVSYEQYF. The DNA of the CDR3 is TGTGCCAGCAGCGTAGACGTCAGCTACGAGCAGTACTTC. The chain couples TRBV9 to TRBJ2-7; no clear D. Trimming took off 0 bases at V and 3 bases at J, with 7 bases between the two ends. CDR1 and CDR2 (germline): SGDLS, YYNGEE. CDR3 length equals 13 residues. Using reference TRBV9 and TRBJ2-7 for the parts outside the CDR3, the full variable domain is DSGVTQTPKHLITATGQRVTLRCSPRSGDLSVYWYQQSLDQGLQFLIQYYNGEERAKGNILERFSAQQFPDLHSELNLSSLELGDSALYFCASSVDVSYEQYFGPGTRLTVT.